This TCR beta chain was obtained from a study of T cell repertoires in cytomegalovirus infection. Looking at the study overall: Indications of both CMV infection and matching HLA type were provided by public TCR beta signatures.

V gave up 4 bases and J gave up 0 bases; unmatched junction bases: 11. The CDR3 loop spans 18 amino acids. Germline V lookup: CDR1 SEHNR, CDR2 FQNEAQ (reference sequence). In TCRdb, the reads were re-called with MiXCR into one record per CDR3 protein. Here the sample spans more than 500,000 distinct CDR3 sequences, 16% being singletons. This clonotype was counted many times. The V gene is TRBV7-9, the J gene TRBJ2-4; 8 bases align to TRBD2. This sequence originates from a human donor in good health (CMV status not recorded). Some clones in this sample may be carry-over from other donors' samples. Sequencing input: CD8+ T cells from PBMCs. Here the CDR3 DNA reads TGTGCCAGCAGCTCACACCGAGCGGGAGCCCTAGCCAAAAACATTCAGTACTTC. Its translation: CASSSHRAGALAKNIQYF.